A single sample gave rise to the 17 T cell receptor beta chains below, sequenced in a study of shared clonotypes between healthy human individuals. Measured with immunoSEQ multiplex PCR; TCRdb has only the in-frame clones, and not every one. The sample lists fewer than 850,000 clones; 60% to 80% were seen once. Sequencing was carried out using memory CD4+ T cells sorted from blood. Sample subset: CD45RA-negative fraction. The receptors originated from a woman in her 30s in good health.

The chain is built from TRBV27 and TRBJ1-2; TRBD1 agrees at 8 bases. This CDR3 has 14 residues. Germline values: CDR1 MNHEY, CDR2 SMNVEV (reference sequence). The junction had 6 bases not matched to a gene; V was cut back by 4 bases and J by 5 bases. The CDR3 spells CASSSMDRVYGYTF. The CDR3 DNA reads as TGTGCCAGCAGTTCCATGGACAGGGTGTATGGCTACACCTTC.

The CDR3 DNA reads TGTGCCAGCAGCTTAGGACAGGGGGCAATAGATACGCAGTATTTT. This encodes CASSLGQGAIDTQYF. V usage is TRBV7-9 and J usage is TRBJ2-3; 10 bases match TRBD1. This CDR3 is built from 15 residues. Germline V gives CDR1 SEHNR, CDR2 FQNEAQ (reference sequence). The V gene end was trimmed by 1 base and the J gene end by 5 bases; junction bases not matched to a gene: 3. The full variable domain, with the rest looked up from reference TRBV7-9 and TRBJ2-3, is DTGVSQNPRHKITKRGQNVTFRCDPISEHNRLYWYRQTLGQGPEFLTYFQNEAQLEKSRLLSDRFSAERPKGSFSTLEIQRTEQGDSAMYLCASSLGQGAIDTQYFGPGTRLTVL.

This clone has only a few counts. This chain connects TRBV5-1 to TRBJ2-2, with 10 bases identical to TRBD2. The length of the CDR3 is 17 residues. Germline CDR1 is SGHRS and CDR2 is YFSETQ. The V and J ends lost 0 bases and 2 bases, in that order; junction bases with no gene match: 4. CDR3 nucleotides: TGCGCCAGCAGCTTGGGTAGCGGGAGGCCAAACACCGGGGAGCTGTTTTTT. It is translated as CASSLGSGRPNTGELFF.

CDR3 in DNA: TGCAGCGTTCGACAGGGGCAAAGCTCCTACAATGAGCAGTTCTTC. Its protein product is CSVRQGQSSYNEQFF. The chain has TRBV29-1 and TRBJ2-1, with 8 bases that match TRBD1. Germline V CDR1 and CDR2: SQVTM, ANQGSEA. The CDR3 runs 15 residues. Losses at the gene ends were 5 bases for V and 0 bases for J; bases not matched to a gene: 6.

The chain has TRBV2 and TRBJ1-1; no definite D call. The V gene lost 4 bases and the J gene lost 5 bases, with 17 bases spanning the gap. The CDR3 runs to 15 residues. Per the germline V gene, CDR1 is SNHLY and CDR2 is FYNNEI. In nucleotides, the CDR3 is TGTGCCAGCAGTGTTGGAAGAGCGTGGAAGACTGAAGCTTTCTTT. It translates to CASSVGRAWKTEAFF.

This clone was observed at least ten times. This sequence joins TRBV11-2 and TRBJ2-1, with D unresolved. Looked up from germline, CDR1 is SGHAT and CDR2 is FQNNGV. Between the trimmed V and J ends, which lost 6 bases and 4 bases, there was a span of 7 bases. The CDR3 length is 12 residues. Written as DNA, the CDR3 is TGTGCCAGCAGTCTTAAATACAATGAGCAGTTCTTC. It codes for CASSLKYNEQFF.

This chain uses TRBV4-2 with TRBJ1-2; D is unclear. Germline V CDR1 and CDR2: LGHNA, YNFKEQ. Trimming pared 0 bases from V and 8 bases from J, leaving 7 bases between. CDR3 length equals 12 residues. The CDR3 protein is CASSQDGGGYTF. Written as DNA, the CDR3 is TGTGCCAGCAGCCAAGATGGCGGGGGCTACACCTTC.

The rearrangement joins TRBV6-6 to TRBJ2-2; no clear D. Per germline, CDR1 MNHNY and CDR2 SVGAGI (reference sequence). Trimming left V 2 bases short and J 4 bases short, with 14 bases between. CDR3 length: 16 residues. As DNA, the CDR3 is TGTGCCAGCAGTTACGGGTCTAGATCTGGCACCGGGGAGCTGTTTTTT. Translating it yields CASSYGSRSGTGELFF.

The chain couples TRBV2 to TRBJ1-1; no clear D. V gave up 4 bases and J gave up 9 bases, with 18 bases separating them. This CDR3 contains 14 residues. CDR1 is SNHLY, CDR2 FYNNEI, per germline. The DNA of the CDR3 is TGTGCCAGCAGTGGTAGGAACTGGAAGACAAAAGCTTTCTTT. Translated, it gives CASSGRNWKTKAFF.

In DNA, the CDR3 is TGTGCCAGCAGTGAAAGACAAGAGACCCAGTACTTC. It is translated as CASSERQETQYF. The chain links TRBV25-1 to TRBJ2-5; D ambiguous. This CDR3 is built from 12 residues. The germline gives CDR1 MGHDK, CDR2 SYGVNS. Trimming shortened V by 2 bases and J by 2 bases, and 3 bases separated the two germline ends.

This clone has only a few counts. This CDR3 is CASSPGGSIQYF. DNA for the CDR3: TGTGCCAGCTCACCCGGGGGCAGCATTCAGTACTTC. V gene TRBV18 combines with J gene TRBJ2-4; either TRBD1 or TRBD2 may supply D (6 bases each). Trimming stripped 3 bases from V and 9 bases from J, with 9 bases between. CDR1 KGHSH and CDR2 LQKENI come from the germline V gene. There are 12 residues in the CDR3.

This clone was counted a few times. Distinct nucleotide sequences in the sample also encode this CDR3. The chain combines TRBV5-1 with TRBJ2-3, with 9 bases identical to TRBD1. The V and J ends lost 4 bases and 2 bases, in that order; junction bases with no gene match: 8. The CDR3 has 16 amino acids. CDR1 and CDR2 (germline): SGHRS, YFSETQ. CDR3 sequence reads: CASSLGQGASTDTQYF. The DNA for the CDR3 is TGCGCCAGCAGCCTGGGACAGGGAGCATCCACAGATACGCAGTATTTT.

The chain carries TRBV5-5 and TRBJ1-5; D gene ambiguous. CDR3 length: 15 residues. Germline V lookup: CDR1 SGHKS, CDR2 YYEKEE (reference sequence). Trimming took 1 base from V and 3 from J, leaving 11 bases between them. The CDR3 here is CASSLNGENNQPQHF. CDR3 in DNA: TGTGCCAGCAGCTTGAACGGGGAGAACAATCAGCCCCAGCATTTT.

This rearrangement joins TRBV5-4 to TRBJ2-5; 7 nucleotides line up with TRBD1. CDR3 size: 13 residues. Trimming cost V 4 bases and J 2 bases; bases outside gene matches: 2. Per the germline V gene, CDR1 is SGHNT and CDR2 is YYREEE (reference sequence). The CDR3 loop is CASSQGQQETQYF. CDR3 DNA: TGTGCCAGCAGCCAGGGACAGCAAGAGACCCAGTACTTC.

In the case of this clone: Different DNA sequences within this sample yield the same CDR3. The chain joins TRBV5-1 to TRBJ2-2, with a possible D match to TRBD1 (5 bases). Trimming took 4 bases from V and 4 from J, leaving 11 bases between them. The CDR3 contains 14 residues. Looked up from germline, CDR1 is SGHRS and CDR2 is YFSETQ. CDR3 loop: CASSAQGFTGELFF. In DNA, the CDR3 is TGCGCCAGCAGCGCTCAGGGTTTCACCGGGGAGCTGTTTTTT.

The chain links TRBV19 to TRBJ1-5; no clear D. Trimming pared 6 bases from V and 5 bases from J, leaving 14 bases between. Germline CDR1 and CDR2: LNHDA and SQIVND (reference sequence). This CDR3 comprises 14 residues. CDR3 coding DNA: TGTGCCAGTAGAAATCGAGGAACAGATCAGCCCCAGCATTTT. Translating gives CASRNRGTDQPQHF.

V usage is TRBV15 and J usage is TRBJ2-5, with D perhaps TRBD2 (5 bases). CDR3 size: 15 residues. The V end lost 0 bases, the J end lost 2 bases, and 10 bases lay between the germline ends. Germline CDR1 reads LNHNV; CDR2 reads YYDKDF (reference sequence). Here the CDR3 reads CATSRDEGHQETQYF. CDR3 sequence (DNA): TGTGCCACCAGCAGAGATGAGGGCCATCAAGAGACCCAGTACTTC.